These 25 T cell receptor beta chains were sequenced from one sample in a study of shared clonotypes between healthy human individuals. Clones were sequenced by immunoSEQ multiplex PCR, and TCRdb holds only the in-frame ones, with some missing. The sample has around 650,000 clones; approximately 96% are singletons. It was CD45RO-negative cells, positively selected for CCR7, that made up naive CD8 cells, with terminally differentiated effector memory CD45RA+ cells excluded. Sequences were obtained from naive CD8+ T cells sorted from blood. The receptor source for this set is a woman under 40 in good health.

The table lists this clone with a count of one. This chain uses TRBV5-1 with TRBJ2-5; TRBD2 aligns across 11 bases. Trimming cost V 4 bases and J 4 bases; bases outside gene matches: 9. CDR1 SGHRS and CDR2 YFSETQ come from the germline V gene. The CDR3 has 16 amino acids. The CDR3 reads CASSPTGLAASETQYF. CDR3 nucleotides: TGCGCCAGCAGCCCAACGGGACTAGCGGCGTCAGAGACCCAGTACTTC.

The rearrangement uses TRBV6-5 and TRBJ2-7; 13 nucleotides line up with TRBD2. V was clipped by 4 bases and J by 6 bases; unmatched bases: 3. The CDR3 is 14 amino acids. Germline loops: CDR1 MNHEY, CDR2 SVGAGI. The CDR3 DNA reads TGTGCCAGCAGTTTGGGACTAGCGGGAACCGAGCAGTACTTC. Translating it yields CASSLGLAGTEQYF.

This chain connects TRBV29-1 to TRBJ2-3; the D gene is possibly TRBD1 (5 bases). The germline V and J ends were trimmed by 3 bases and 8 bases, with 12 bases remaining between them. The germline CDR1 and CDR2 sequences are SQVTM and ANQGSEA. CDR3 length: 12 residues. This CDR3 is CSVDGAKATQYF. The CDR3 coding sequence is TGCAGCGTTGATGGGGCAAAAGCTACGCAGTATTTT.

The V and J genes are TRBV6-1 and TRBJ2-1, with a possible D match to TRBD1 (5 bases). CDR1 and CDR2 (germline): MNHNS, SASEGT. The CDR3 covers 16 residues. V was cut by 2 bases and J by 6 bases, with 17 bases left in between. The CDR3 here is CASSEYVQGPGNEQFF. The CDR3 region has the DNA TGTGCCAGCAGTGAATATGTGCAGGGCCCCGGCAATGAGCAGTTCTTC.

V usage is TRBV10-1 and J usage is TRBJ2-3, with D perhaps given as TRBD1 or TRBD2 (5 bases each). This CDR3 is 16 amino acids long. CDR1 is WNHNN and CDR2 is SYGVQD in the germline V gene (reference sequence). Trimming shortened V by 2 bases and J by 3 bases, and 15 bases separated the two germline ends. The CDR3 region is CASSEGPGPSTDTQYF. In DNA, the CDR3 is TGCGCCAGCAGTGAGGGGCCGGGACCCAGTACAGATACGCAGTATTTT.

The chain uses TRBV19 and TRBJ1-1; a possible D gene is TRBD1 (6 bases). The CDR3 consists of 17 residues. V lost 2 bases, J lost 1 base, and 17 bases lay in between. Germline assignment: CDR1 LNHDA and CDR2 SQIVND (reference sequence). Written as DNA, the CDR3 is TGTGCCAGTAGTATACCCCGCTTTGACAGGAGGAACACTGAAGCTTTCTTT. Protein sequence: CASSIPRFDRRNTEAFF.

The chain carries TRBV19 and TRBJ2-3, with 8 bases aligning to TRBD2. The CDR3 sequence is 17 residues long. Unmatched junction bases numbered 15, after V lost 6 bases and J lost 4 bases. Looked up from germline, CDR1 is LNHDA and CDR2 is SQIVND (reference sequence). The CDR3 region has the DNA TGTGCCAGTAGCATGGCCGTGGGAGCCGGGGGGGCAGATACGCAGTATTTT. Translating it yields CASSMAVGAGGADTQYF.

This clone showed up just once. The V and J genes are TRBV7-8 and TRBJ2-3; D is unresolved. V lost 3 bases, J lost 0 bases, and 19 bases lay in between. The CDR3 extends over 18 amino acids. CDR1 and CDR2 (germline): SGHVS, FQNEAQ. DNA for the CDR3: TGTGCCAGCAGCTTCGCGCTTCTATCATCTCGGAGCACAGATACGCAGTATTTT. Its protein product is CASSFALLSSRSTDTQYF.

V usage is TRBV28 and J usage is TRBJ2-3; TRBD1 aligns across 8 bases. There are 16 residues in the CDR3. After removal of 5 bases from V and 2 bases from J, the junction contained 9 bases not matched to a gene. The V gene's germline CDR1 is MDHEN and CDR2 SYDVKM. DNA for the CDR3: TGTGCCAGCAGTGTTCCCGACAGGGGCTCCACAGATACGCAGTATTTT. It specifies CASSVPDRGSTDTQYF.

V usage is TRBV29-1 and J usage is TRBJ2-1; D may be TRBD2 (5 bases). Trimming pared 4 bases from V and 0 bases from J, leaving 25 bases between. CDR1 and CDR2 (germline): SQVTM, ANQGSEA. The CDR3 is made up of 19 amino acids. CDR3 DNA sequence: TGCAGCGTTGTCGGACTTCCCGAATTCCTAACGAGCTCCTACAATGAGCAGTTCTTC. This codes for CSVVGLPEFLTSSYNEQFF.

The gene calls are TRBV29-1 and TRBJ2-5; D gene unclear. Trimming removed 0 bases from V and 4 bases from J, with 15 bases in between. This CDR3 is built from 15 residues. Germline CDR1 reads SQVTM; CDR2 reads ANQGSEA. The CDR3 DNA sequence: TGCAGCGTTGAAGATTCAGCAGAGTTCTCAGAGACCCAGTACTTC. Residues: CSVEDSAEFSETQYF.

The V and J genes are TRBV27 and TRBJ2-7; a weak D match, TRBD1 (6 bases). Germline V gives CDR1 MNHEY, CDR2 SMNVEV (reference sequence). The CDR3 is made up of 15 amino acids. The ends were cut back, 6 bases at V and 3 bases at J, with 18 bases in the middle. The CDR3 DNA reads TGTGCCAGCAGCCCGGGACAAATAATCCTCTACGAGCAGTACTTC. Its translation is CASSPGQIILYEQYF.

About this clone itself: The sample carries other DNA sequences with the same CDR3. V and J are TRBV6-6 and TRBJ2-7; the match to TRBD2 covers 12 bases. V lost 4 bases, J lost 3 bases, and 1 base stayed unmatched. CDR1 and CDR2 (germline): MNHNY, SVGAGI (reference sequence). The CDR3 contains 14 residues. This chain's CDR3 is CASSSLAGGYEQYF. CDR3 coding DNA: TGTGCCAGCAGTTCACTAGCGGGGGGCTACGAGCAGTACTTC.

This chain connects TRBV19 to TRBJ2-2; either TRBD1 or TRBD2 may fit D (6 bases each). Germline V gives CDR1 LNHDA, CDR2 SQIVND (reference sequence). CDR3 length: 14 residues. The V and J ends lost 9 bases and 6 bases respectively, with 17 bases between them. DNA of the CDR3: TGTGCCAGCATTAAGGGGGGACCCCCCGGGGAGCTGTTTTTT. Protein sequence: CASIKGGPPGELFF. Full variable domain (rest looked up from reference TRBV19 and TRBJ2-2): DGGITQSPKYLFRKEGQNVTLSCEQNLNHDAMYWYRQDPGQGLRLIYYSQIVNDFQKGDIAEGYSVSREKKESFPLTVTSAQKNPTAFYLCASIKGGPPGELFFGEGSRLTVL.

This clone has a handful of counts. The chain couples TRBV10-3 to TRBJ2-2; 8 bases align to TRBD2. Germline CDR1 ENHRY, CDR2 SYGVKD. Losses at the gene ends were 4 bases for V and 5 bases for J; bases not matched to a gene: 3. This CDR3 comprises 14 residues. The CDR3 here is CAISGTGGTGELFF. CDR3 DNA sequence: TGTGCCATCAGTGGGACGGGAGGGACCGGGGAGCTGTTTTTT.

The chain joins TRBV5-1 to TRBJ2-3; a possible D gene is TRBD2 (6 bases). The germline V gene encodes CDR1 SGHRS and CDR2 YFSETQ. The V gene lost 1 base and the J gene lost 6 bases, with 15 bases spanning the gap. This CDR3 is built from 15 residues. CDR3 amino acids: CASSLSRERLDTQYF. The CDR3 DNA is TGCGCCAGCAGCTTGTCCCGGGAGAGGTTGGATACGCAGTATTTT.

In the case of this clone: Other DNA sequences from this sample encode an identical CDR3 as well. The gene calls are TRBV28 and TRBJ1-1; weak D call: TRBD1 (5 bases). The CDR3 runs to 14 residues. V lost 1 base, J lost 5 bases, and 11 bases lay in between. The V gene's germline CDR1 is MDHEN and CDR2 SYDVKM. The CDR3 region has the DNA TGTGCCAGCAGTTTATTTGGGGGGAGTACTGAAGCTTTCTTT. Protein product: CASSLFGGSTEAFF.

The chain uses TRBV5-8 and TRBJ2-7; 11 positions agree with TRBD2. CDR3 size: 19 residues. Per the germline V gene, CDR1 is SGHTS and CDR2 is YDEGEE. After removal of 1 base from V and 2 bases from J, the junction contained 14 bases not matched to a gene. The CDR3 nucleotides read TGTGCCAGCAGCTTGAGGTTTCTGCTAGCGGGAGGACGAACCTACGAGCAGTACTTC. Translation: CASSLRFLLAGGRTYEQYF. The full variable domain, its missing parts supplied by reference TRBV5-8 and TRBJ2-7, is EAGVTQSPTHLIKTRGQQATLRCSPISGHTSVYWYQQALGLGLQFLLWYDEGEERNRGNFPPRFSGRQFPNYSSELNVNALELEDSALYLCASSLRFLLAGGRTYEQYFGPGTRLTVT.

This chain joins TRBV5-1 and TRBJ2-7, with 8 bases lining up with TRBD2. V lost 0 bases to trimming and J lost 4 bases; unmatched junction nucleotides: 6. Germline CDR1 reads SGHRS; CDR2 reads YFSETQ. CDR3 length: 15 amino acids. The CDR3 region is CASSLAGGRGYEQYF. The CDR3 coding sequence is TGCGCCAGCAGCTTGGCGGGGGGGCGCGGGTACGAGCAGTACTTC. Using reference TRBV5-1 and TRBJ2-7 for the parts outside the CDR3, the full variable domain is KAGVTQTPRYLIKTRGQQVTLSCSPISGHRSVSWYQQTPGQGLQFLFEYFSETQRNKGNFPGRFSGRQFSNSRSEMNVSTLELGDSALYLCASSLAGGRGYEQYFGPGTRLTVT.

This chain links TRBV4-2 with TRBJ2-7; no clear D gene. The CDR3 consists of 14 residues. V was clipped by 4 bases and J by 5 bases, with 15 bases between them. Germline CDR1 LGHNA, CDR2 YNFKEQ. DNA of the CDR3: TGTGCCAGCAGCCCCATGGACCCTCTCGACGAGCAGTACTTC. Its protein product is CASSPMDPLDEQYF.

The genes are TRBV4-1 and TRBJ1-1; D gene unclear. CDR3 length: 16 residues. Looked up from germline, CDR1 is MGHRA and CDR2 is YSYEKL. The V gene lost 7 bases and the J gene lost 1 base, with 19 bases spanning the gap. The CDR3 nucleotides are TGCGCCAGCAACACCAAGAGAGAGGTATGGAACACTGAAGCTTTCTTT. Protein product: CASNTKREVWNTEAFF.

As to this clone: The limits of the CDR3 on the DNA are not certain, so only TCRdb's listed CDR3 is given. The V and J genes are TRBV11-2 and TRBJ2-7. A total of 11 residues make up the CDR3, ends included. Germline V gives CDR1 SGHAT, CDR2 FQNNGV. CDR3 residues: CASSFGAGSFF.

This chain uses TRBV7-9 with TRBJ2-1, with D perhaps matching TRBD1 (6 bases). The length of the CDR3 is 14 residues. The V gene lost 7 bases and the J gene lost 4 bases, with 14 bases spanning the gap. Germline lookup yields CDR1 SEHNR and CDR2 FQNEAQ (reference sequence). Written as DNA, the CDR3 is TGTGCCAGCACCATCATTACAGGGTACAATGAGCAGTTCTTC. This sequence encodes CASTIITGYNEQFF.

The gene calls are TRBV2 and TRBJ2-2; TRBD1 matches at 9 bases. The ends lost 8 bases at V and 3 bases at J; junction bases unmatched: 1. The CDR3 totals 13 residues. Germline loops: CDR1 SNHLY, CDR2 FYNNEI. The CDR3, as DNA: TGTGCCAGCGACAGGGGGTACACCGGGGAGCTGTTTTTT. Residues: CASDRGYTGELFF.

The CDR3 protein is CASSTTGIEQFF. The CDR3 nucleotides read TGTGCCAGCAGTACCACCGGGATTGAGCAGTTCTTC. The chain joins TRBV5-4 to TRBJ2-1; a possible D gene is TRBD2 (5 bases). The V and J ends lost 5 bases and 9 bases respectively, with 12 bases between them. Per germline, CDR1 SGHNT and CDR2 YYREEE (reference sequence). The CDR3 length is 12 residues.